The 13 T cell receptor beta chains below come from one sample, sequenced in a study of vaccination and CD4 T cells after COVID-19. No antigen has been assigned to these receptors. Once obtained from cultured CD4+ T cells, the DNA was sequenced using the Oncomine TCR Beta short-read assay. MiXCR, run by TCRdb on the PCR reads, gives a single entry per CDR3 protein. The repertoire holds 14,000 to 15,000 distinct CDR3 sequences, with 48% as singletons. Indicated treatment: roughly nine-day PBMC culture with coronavirus spike peptide pools or control peptides (ViraFEST assay). The specimen was CD4+ T cells from blood, cultured in vitro. The receptors here all came from a human donor who had recovered from COVID-19.

The rearrangement links TRBV25-1 to TRBJ1-2; D not resolved. Germline CDR1 MGHDK, CDR2 SYGVNS. The germline V and J ends were trimmed by 2 bases and 2 bases, with 9 bases remaining between them. This CDR3 contains 14 residues. CDR3 amino acids: CASSETALNYGYTF. In DNA form, the CDR3 reads TGTGCCAGCAGTGAAACAGCCTTAAACTATGGCTACACCTTC.

The J gene is TRBJ2-3, the V gene TRBV5-4; D perhaps matches TRBD1 (6 bases). Trimming removed 9 bases at V and 0 bases at J, with 11 bases between. Germline assignment: CDR1 SGHNT and CDR2 YYREEE (reference sequence). This CDR3 contains 13 residues. This CDR3 is CATRDISTDTQYF. The CDR3 nucleotides are TGTGCCACCCGGGACATCAGCACAGATACGCAGTATTTT.

This clonotype was observed a single time. The CDR3 nucleotides read TGTGCCACCAGTGACCAGGGGGCTATCACAGATACGCAGTATTTT. Translating gives CATSDQGAITDTQYF. The gene calls are TRBV24-1 and TRBJ2-3, with 8 bases fitting TRBD1. The CDR3 spans 15 residues. Trimming at V came to 4 bases and at J to 2 bases, leaving 4 bases not matched to a gene. Germline V gene data show CDR1 as KGHDR and CDR2 as SFDVKD.

The chain couples TRBV20-1 to TRBJ2-3; maybe TRBD2 (6 bases). With 5 bases removed from V and 0 bases from J, the gap between germline ends came to 18 bases. Germline loops: CDR1 DFQATT, CDR2 SNEGSKA (reference sequence). The CDR3 sequence is 16 residues long. CDR3: CSALPARGFSTDTQYF. DNA for the CDR3: TGCAGTGCTTTGCCGGCCCGGGGGTTTAGCACAGATACGCAGTATTTT.

This chain connects TRBV19 to TRBJ1-5, with 12 bases matching TRBD1. The germline V gene has CDR1 LNHDA and CDR2 SQIVND (reference sequence). Trimming removed 6 bases from V and 2 bases from J; junction bases left unmatched: 8. The CDR3 sequence is 17 residues long. CDR3 loop: CASRGGQGARGNQPQHF. CDR3 coding DNA: TGTGCCAGTAGGGGGGGACAGGGGGCAAGGGGCAATCAGCCCCAGCATTTT. Full variable domain (rest looked up from reference TRBV19 and TRBJ1-5): DGGITQSPKYLFRKEGQNVTLSCEQNLNHDAMYWYRQDPGQGLRLIYYSQIVNDFQKGDIAEGYSVSREKKESFPLTVTSAQKNPTAFYLCASRGGQGARGNQPQHFGDGTRLSIL.

The chain employs TRBV6-2 or TRBV6-3 and TRBJ2-7; D possibly matches TRBD1 or TRBD2 (5 bases each). Trimming left V 8 bases short and J 2 bases short, with 16 bases between. There are 14 residues in the CDR3. Germline loops: CDR1 MNHEY, CDR2 SVGEGT. CDR3 sequence (DNA): TGTGCCAGCCATCTGGGGCGGGCAACCTACGAGCAGTACTTC. Amino acids: CASHLGRATYEQYF.

The V gene is TRBV7-2, the J gene TRBJ2-3; perhaps TRBD2 as D (6 bases). V was trimmed by 6 bases and J by 0 bases, leaving 10 bases between them. The CDR3 contains 14 residues. CDR1 is SGHTA and CDR2 is FQGNSA in the germline V gene. The CDR3 region has the DNA TGTGCCAGCAGGCGGGAACCTAGCACAGATACGCAGTATTTT. It yields the protein CASRREPSTDTQYF.

There are a few counts of this clonotype. The V gene is TRBV12-5, the J gene TRBJ1-6; unclear D gene. The ends were cut back, 6 bases at V and 0 bases at J, with 18 bases in the middle. The CDR3 spans 18 residues. In germline, CDR1 is LGHNT, CDR2 FRNRAP. The CDR3: CASGNNLGVSSYNSPLHF. The CDR3 nucleotides are TGTGCTAGTGGGAACAATCTTGGTGTGAGCTCCTATAATTCACCCCTCCACTTT.

In this sample, this clonotype turned up a few times. The chain uses TRBV10-3 and TRBJ1-1, with TRBD1 identical over 9 bases. V lost 8 bases and J lost 1; bases outside the gene matches: 2. In germline, CDR1 is ENHRY, CDR2 SYGVKD. The CDR3 is made up of 13 amino acids. CDR3 nucleotides: TGTGCCATCGGGGACAGGGAGAACACTGAAGCTTTCTTT. Its protein is CAIGDRENTEAFF.

This chain connects TRBV29-1 to TRBJ2-1, with D perhaps TRBD1 (5 bases). The CDR3 is made up of 10 amino acids. Germline CDR1 SQVTM, CDR2 ANQGSEA. V lost 4 bases to trimming and J lost 10 bases, with 8 bases between them. The CDR3, as DNA: TGCAGCGTTGCACAGGACGAGCAGTTCTTC. It encodes CSVAQDEQFF.

This chain joins TRBV6-5 and TRBJ1-5, with 10 bases that match TRBD1. J lost 4 bases, V lost 2 bases, and 2 bases had no gene match. This CDR3 has 15 residues. Looked up from germline, CDR1 is MNHEY and CDR2 is SVGAGI. The CDR3 loop reads CASSYRQGANQPQHF. The CDR3, as DNA: TGTGCCAGCAGTTACCGACAGGGGGCAAATCAGCCCCAGCATTTT.

This clonotype was observed a few times. J is TRBJ2-1 and V is TRBV20-1, with 13 positions matching TRBD2. J was trimmed by 11 bases and V by 4 bases; bases with no gene match: 5. Germline V lookup: CDR1 DFQATT, CDR2 SNEGSKA (reference sequence). There are 13 residues in the CDR3. DNA of the CDR3: TGCAGTGCTAAGACTAGCGGGGGGATCCAGCAGTTCTTC. Its protein product is CSAKTSGGIQQFF.

The chain carries TRBV7-9 and TRBJ2-1; the match to TRBD2 covers 11 bases. CDR1 SEHNR and CDR2 FQNEAQ come from the germline V gene (reference sequence). After removal of 4 bases from V and 3 bases from J, the junction contained 17 bases not matched to a gene. The CDR3 sequence is 20 residues long. As DNA, the CDR3 is TGTGCCAGCAGCTCAAAAGTGGGACAGGGTACTAGCGGGAGCTACAATGAGCAGTTCTTC. Encoded protein: CASSSKVGQGTSGSYNEQFF. The complete variable domain, with remaining parts taken from reference TRBV7-9 and TRBJ2-1, reads DTGVSQNPRHKITKRGQNVTFRCDPISEHNRLYWYRQTLGQGPEFLTYFQNEAQLEKSRLLSDRFSAERPKGSFSTLEIQRTEQGDSAMYLCASSSKVGQGTSGSYNEQFFGPGTRLTVL.